Listed below are T cell receptor beta chains from one sample, sequenced in a study of vaccination effects on CD4 cells after COVID-19. Profiling relied on immunoSEQ multiplex PCR, and the TCRdb table lists in-frame clones only, not all of them. This table holds 25,000 to 35,000 clones, roughly four fifths found once. These receptors' antigens are unknown. The sequencing used CD4+ T cells from PBMCs cultured with HCoV-229E spike peptides, collected after COVID-19 vaccination. The receptors were gathered from a human donor who received a COVID-19 vaccine. CDR3s include the opening cysteine and the closing phenylalanine or tryptophan. The D gene is left open where the match is weak. Some rows mark clone size as missing; the rest say once, few, many or name a class of expanded clone.

D: TRBD1; J: TRBJ1-1; size: once; V: TRBV29-1; CDR3: CSVAGQTNTEAFF; DNA: TGCAGCGTAGCGGGACAGACGAACACTGAAGCTTTCTTT
D: TRBD2; J: TRBJ2-5; size: -; V: TRBV6-6; CDR3: CASSGVSGSIETQYF; DNA: TGTGCCAGCAGTGGGGTTAGCGGGAGTATCGAGACCCAGTACTTC
D: -; J: TRBJ1-5; size: medium-sized; V: TRBV10-3; CDR3: CAISGGLEAGSYQPQHF; DNA: TGTGCCATCAGTGGAGGGTTGGAGGCAGGGTCATATCAGCCCCAGCATTTT
D: -; J: TRBJ2-1; size: -; V: TRBV12-3/TRBV12-4; CDR3: CASSLTEEQFF; DNA: TGTGCCAGCAGTTTAACTGAGGAGCAGTTCTTC
D: -; J: TRBJ2-1; size: -; V: TRBV25-1; CDR3: CASSEQGNEQFF; DNA: TGTGCCAGCAGTGAACAGGGAAATGAGCAGTTCTTC
D: -; J: TRBJ2-1; size: -; V: TRBV18; CDR3: CASSPLAAYNEQFF; DNA: TGTGCCAGCTCACCACTAGCGGCCTACAATGAGCAGTTCTTC
D: -; J: TRBJ1-4; size: -; V: TRBV4-1; CDR3: CASSLINGAGSEKLFF; DNA: TGCGCCAGCAGCCTCATTAACGGGGCAGGCAGTGAAAAACTGTTTTTT
D: -; J: TRBJ1-1; size: -; V: TRBV5-1; CDR3: CASSLAWGPTEAFF; DNA: TGCGCCAGCAGCTTGGCGTGGGGACCCACTGAAGCTTTCTTT
D: -; J: TRBJ1-1; size: -; V: TRBV6-4; CDR3: CASSDFSWGTEAFF; DNA: TGTGCCAGCAGTGACTTTTCATGGGGGACTGAAGCTTTCTTT
D: TRBD2; J: TRBJ2-7; size: large; V: TRBV4-1; CDR3: CASSQVERGGPRLYEQYF; DNA: TGCGCCAGCAGCCAAGTTGAGCGGGGGGGACCCCGTCTGTACGAGCAGTACTTC
D: -; J: TRBJ1-1; size: -; V: TRBV30; CDR3: CARRIGNTEAFF; DNA: TGTGCCCGACGGATCGGAAACACTGAAGCTTTCTTT
D: -; J: TRBJ2-5; size: -; V: TRBV29-1; CDR3: CSVVSGGETQYF; DNA: TGCAGCGTGGTGTCAGGAGGCGAGACCCAGTACTTC
D: TRBD2; J: TRBJ2-5; size: -; V: TRBV7-6; CDR3: CASTQPGTSGSETQYF; DNA: TGTGCCAGCACCCAACCCGGGACTAGCGGGAGTGAGACCCAGTACTTC
D: -; J: TRBJ1-5; size: once; V: TRBV4-1; CDR3: CASSQGEGLNQPQHF; DNA: TGCGCCAGCAGCCAGGGGGAGGGACTCAATCAGCCCCAGCATTTT
D: -; J: TRBJ2-7; size: -; V: TRBV7-2; CDR3: CASSRQYLYEQYF; DNA: TGTGCCAGCAGCCGACAGTACTTGTACGAGCAGTACTTC
D: -; J: TRBJ1-1; size: -; V: TRBV29-1; CDR3: CSVFRTSSTEAFF; DNA: TGCAGCGTTTTCAGGACATCAAGCACTGAAGCTTTCTTT
D: -; J: TRBJ1-2; size: -; V: TRBV10-1; CDR3: CASTLLIGSF; DNA: TGCGCCAGCACACTATTAATTGGGAGTTTC
D: TRBD2; J: TRBJ2-7; size: -; V: TRBV18; CDR3: CASSLVAGGGPKEQYF; DNA: TGTGCCAGCTCACTCGTAGCGGGAGGGGGGCCTAAGGAGCAGTACTTC
D: -; J: TRBJ2-3; size: -; V: TRBV6-5; CDR3: CALKGVTDTQYF; DNA: TGTGCCTTAAAAGGGGTCACAGATACGCAGTATTTT
D: -; J: TRBJ1-2; size: -; V: TRBV2; CDR3: CASSEAGFYGYTF; DNA: TGTGCCAGCAGTGAAGCAGGATTCTATGGCTACACCTTC
D: -; J: TRBJ2-7; size: -; V: TRBV6-6; CDR3: CASSYSMGRSGEQYF; DNA: TGTGCCAGCAGTTACTCCATGGGACGGTCTGGCGAGCAGTACTTC
D: -; J: TRBJ2-3; size: -; V: TRBV25-1; CDR3: CASSRVASTDTQYF; DNA: TGTGCCAGCAGCAGGGTAGCTAGCACAGATACGCAGTATTTT
D: -; J: TRBJ1-2; size: -; V: TRBV18; CDR3: CASSFRGGDYGYTF; DNA: TGTGCCAGCTCATTCCGCGGGGGCGACTATGGCTACACCTTC
D: -; J: TRBJ1-2; size: -; V: TRBV10-3; CDR3: CAITQGDRYGYTF; DNA: TGTGCCATCACACAGGGAGATCGCTATGGCTACACCTTC
D: -; J: TRBJ1-6; size: few; V: TRBV4-1; CDR3: CASSQDPRGEGNSPLHF; DNA: TGCGCCAGCAGCCAAGACCCAAGGGGCGAAGGGAATTCACCCCTCCACTTT
D: -; J: TRBJ1-2; size: -; V: TRBV7-9; CDR3: CASSNRDGYTF; DNA: TGTGCCAGCAGCAACCGAGATGGCTACACCTTC
D: -; J: TRBJ2-4; size: -; V: TRBV2; CDR3: CANGQGGIQYF; DNA: TGTGCCAATGGGCAGGGGGGCATTCAGTACTTC
D: -; J: TRBJ2-6; size: -; V: TRBV19; CDR3: CASIRGTSGANVLTF; DNA: TGTGCCAGTATACGGGGGACCTCTGGGGCCAACGTCCTGACTTTC
D: -; J: TRBJ1-2; size: -; V: TRBV30; CDR3: CAWGKDGLEANYGYTF; DNA: TGTGCCTGGGGGAAAGACGGCCTCGAGGCTAACTATGGCTACACCTTC
D: TRBD2; J: TRBJ2-7; size: -; V: TRBV7-8; CDR3: CASSETGTSSYEQYF; DNA: TGTGCCAGCAGCGAAACGGGGACTAGCTCCTACGAGCAGTACTTC
D: TRBD1; J: TRBJ2-5; size: -; V: TRBV5-1; CDR3: CASSWGQGGRETQYF; DNA: TGCGCCAGCAGCTGGGGACAGGGAGGAAGGGAGACCCAGTACTTC
D: TRBD2; J: TRBJ2-1; size: -; V: TRBV19; CDR3: CASSFLAGGAYNEQFF; DNA: TGTGCCAGTAGTTTCCTAGCGGGAGGAGCCTACAATGAGCAGTTCTTC
D: -; J: TRBJ1-5; size: -; V: TRBV2; CDR3: CASRTGTGSQPQHF; DNA: TGTGCCAGCAGAACCGGGACCGGGAGCCAGCCCCAGCATTTT
D: -; J: TRBJ2-5; size: -; V: TRBV3-1/TRBV3-2; CDR3: CASSQGRETQYF; DNA: TGTGCCAGCAGCCAAGGCAGGGAGACCCAGTACTTC
D: TRBD2; J: TRBJ2-3; size: -; V: TRBV7-2; CDR3: CASRPGDGRGTDTQYF; DNA: TGTGCCAGCAGACCCGGAGACGGGAGGGGAACAGATACGCAGTATTTT
D: TRBD1; J: TRBJ2-5; size: -; V: TRBV6-5; CDR3: CASRDRDRGRETQYF; DNA: TGTGCCAGCAGGGACCGGGACAGGGGGCGAGAGACCCAGTACTTC
D: TRBD1; J: TRBJ1-1; size: -; V: TRBV27; CDR3: CASNLTGLSMNTEAFF; DNA: TGTGCCAGCAATTTGACAGGGCTTTCCATGAACACTGAAGCTTTCTTT
D: -; J: TRBJ2-1; size: -; V: TRBV11-3; CDR3: CASSFGNRNEQFF; DNA: TGTGCCAGCAGCTTCGGGAATAGGAATGAGCAGTTCTTC
D: -; J: TRBJ1-2; size: few; V: TRBV10-3; CDR3: CAISGIGGANYGYTF; DNA: TGTGCCATCAGTGGGATAGGAGGTGCTAACTATGGCTACACCTTC
D: -; J: TRBJ1-1; size: -; V: TRBV29-1; CDR3: CSVVRKLNTEAFF; DNA: TGCAGCGTTGTCCGAAAATTGAACACTGAAGCTTTCTTT
D: -; J: TRBJ1-1; size: few; V: TRBV13; CDR3: CASSLGLWGEAFF; DNA: TGTGCCAGCAGCTTAGGATTGTGGGGTGAAGCTTTCTTT
D: -; J: TRBJ2-5; size: -; V: TRBV18; CDR3: CASSPLGGGETQYF; DNA: TGTGCCAGCTCACCATTGGGAGGCGGGGAGACCCAGTACTTC
D: TRBD2; J: TRBJ2-1; size: medium-sized; V: TRBV12-5; CDR3: CASGYFETWEGPGEDEQFF; DNA: TGTGCTAGTGGCTATTTCGAAACCTGGGAGGGGCCTGGTGAGGATGAGCAGTTCTTC
D: -; J: TRBJ2-3; size: -; V: TRBV9; CDR3: CASSATSGADTQYF; DNA: TGTGCCAGCAGCGCCACATCGGGAGCAGATACGCAGTATTTT
D: -; J: TRBJ1-5; size: -; V: TRBV6-5; CDR3: CASMLSLNQPQHF; DNA: TGTGCCAGCATGCTCAGTTTAAATCAGCCCCAGCATTTT
D: -; J: TRBJ2-7; size: -; V: TRBV2; CDR3: CASSARAGEEYF; DNA: TGTGCCAGCAGCGCAAGGGCCGGTGAGGAGTACTTC
D: -; J: TRBJ2-1; size: -; V: TRBV7-6; CDR3: CASSLQDLSYNEQFF; DNA: TGTGCCAGCAGCCTCCAGGACCTCTCCTACAATGAGCAGTTCTTC
D: TRBD1; J: TRBJ1-1; size: -; V: TRBV29-1; CDR3: CSVRQGDTEAFF; DNA: TGCAGCGTTAGACAGGGGGACACTGAAGCTTTCTTT
D: TRBD1; J: TRBJ1-3; size: -; V: TRBV6-6; CDR3: CASSRPLQGAGNTIYF; DNA: TGTGCCAGCAGCAGACCCTTACAGGGGGCTGGAAACACCATATATTTT
D: -; J: TRBJ1-2; size: once; V: TRBV6-6; CDR3: CASSYRGSNYGYTF; DNA: TGTGCCAGCAGTTACCGTGGTTCTAACTATGGCTACACCTTC
D: -; J: TRBJ2-1; size: -; V: TRBV20-1; CDR3: CSASPRDHQFF; DNA: TGCAGTGCGAGCCCTCGGGACCACCAGTTCTTC
D: TRBD2; J: TRBJ2-2; size: -; V: TRBV18; CDR3: CASSSRLAGGDKNTGELFF; DNA: TGTGCCAGCTCATCCCGACTAGCGGGGGGGGACAAGAACACCGGGGAGCTGTTTTTT
D: -; J: TRBJ1-1; size: -; V: TRBV12-5; CDR3: CASGLVLREQTEAFF; DNA: TGTGCTAGTGGTTTGGTACTTAGGGAGCAGACTGAAGCTTTCTTT